These 31 T cell receptor beta chains were all obtained from the same sample, sequenced in a study of blood T cell repertoires in COVID-19. Sequencing was performed with immunoSEQ multiplex PCR; in TCRdb, only in-frame clones are kept and a portion is missing. The sample has about 350,000 clones; roughly 90% are singletons. Sequences were obtained from PBMCs or T cells enriched from blood (not recorded which). The receptors were gathered from a woman aged 25 to 39 who had been exposed to COVID-19.

The chain joins TRBV30 to TRBJ1-6, with D tentatively TRBD1 (5 bases). CDR1 and CDR2 from the germline V gene are GTSNPN and SVGIG (reference sequence). V lost 5 bases to trimming and J lost 7 bases, with 6 bases between them. This CDR3 region has 11 residues. In DNA form, the CDR3 reads TGTGCCTGGGCAGGGAATTCACCCCTCCACTTT. It codes for CAWAGNSPLHF.

The rearrangement links TRBV7-8 to TRBJ2-1; D possibly corresponds to TRBD1 (6 bases). Per germline, CDR1 SGHVS and CDR2 FQNEAQ. The CDR3 sequence is 15 residues long. Trimming removed 5 bases at V and 6 bases at J, with 17 bases between. This CDR3 is CASSPGQSKVNEQFF. DNA of the CDR3: TGTGCCAGCAGCCCCGGACAGTCTAAGGTCAATGAGCAGTTCTTC.

This chain joins TRBV18 and TRBJ2-7, with 14 positions matching TRBD2. The germline V gene has CDR1 KGHSH and CDR2 LQKENI. V lost 3 bases to trimming and J lost 12 bases; unmatched junction nucleotides: 16. The CDR3 is 17 amino acids. The CDR3 DNA reads as TGTGCCAGCTCACCGCAAATGACTAGCGGGAGGGGGACCGACCCGTACTTC. It encodes CASSPQMTSGRGTDPYF.

CDR3: CATRRAGPTDTQYF. The CDR3 nucleotides are TGTGCCACCAGGCGGGCCGGGCCCACAGATACGCAGTATTTT. This chain connects TRBV15 to TRBJ2-3, with a possible D match to TRBD2 (5 bases). The CDR3 contains 14 residues. V was shortened by 6 bases and J by 2 bases, with 12 bases between the two germline ends. Per the germline V gene, CDR1 is LNHNV and CDR2 is YYDKDF (reference sequence).

V gene TRBV7-6 combines with J gene TRBJ2-7; maybe TRBD1 (5 bases). Trimming removed 2 bases from V and 4 bases from J, with 15 bases in between. This CDR3 has 15 amino acids. CDR1 is SGHVS and CDR2 is FNYEAQ in the germline V gene. CDR3 in amino acids: CASSLTAGMEYEQYF. CDR3 nucleotide sequence: TGTGCCAGCAGCTTAACGGCAGGGATGGAATACGAGCAGTACTTC.

The rearrangement links TRBV15 to TRBJ1-1; unclear D gene. This CDR3 has 13 residues. V lost 5 bases to trimming and J lost 1 base, with 8 bases between them. The germline gives CDR1 LNHNV, CDR2 YYDKDF (reference sequence). CDR3 bases: TGTGCCACCAGCCGGAGGGAGAACACTGAAGCTTTCTTT. It codes for CATSRRENTEAFF.

The rearrangement uses TRBV5-1 and TRBJ1-3; the D gene is possibly TRBD1 (6 bases). The CDR3 covers 14 residues. The V gene's germline CDR1 is SGHRS and CDR2 YFSETQ. Trimming cost V 4 bases and J 2 bases, with 10 bases left between them. The CDR3 is CASSTGTTGNTIYF. The CDR3 nucleotides are TGCGCCAGCAGCACGGGGACAACTGGAAACACCATATATTTT. The variable domain in full, completed from reference TRBV5-1 and TRBJ1-3, reads KAGVTQTPRYLIKTRGQQVTLSCSPISGHRSVSWYQQTPGQGLQFLFEYFSETQRNKGNFPGRFSGRQFSNSRSEMNVSTLELGDSALYLCASSTGTTGNTIYFGEGSWLTVV.

This clone was detected once. This chain connects TRBV11-2 to TRBJ2-3, with D maybe TRBD2 (6 bases). Per the germline V gene, CDR1 is SGHAT and CDR2 is FQNNGV. V was pared by 1 base and J by 4 bases, with 12 bases between. The CDR3 totals 15 residues. The CDR3 loop is CASSLVPTRPDTQYF. In nucleotides, the CDR3 is TGTGCCAGCAGCTTAGTACCGACTAGACCAGATACGCAGTATTTT.

The chain uses TRBV28 and TRBJ2-7; D might be TRBD1 (5 bases). The CDR3 is 16 amino acids. Germline V lookup: CDR1 MDHEN, CDR2 SYDVKM. The V gene lost 5 bases and the J gene lost 2 bases, with 19 bases spanning the gap. In nucleotides, the CDR3 is TGTGCCAGCAGTAGCCAGGGCCAGGGTTACCCCTACGAGCAGTACTTC. Encoded protein: CASSSQGQGYPYEQYF.

The chain combines TRBV7-9 with TRBJ2-3, with 12 bases identical to TRBD2. Germline assignment: CDR1 SEHNR and CDR2 FQNEAQ (reference sequence). This CDR3 contains 19 residues. The ends lost 5 bases at V and 1 base at J; junction bases unmatched: 13. The CDR3 nucleotides read TGTGCCAGCAGCCCCGCTAGCGGGAGGGCCATTACTGGCACAGATACGCAGTATTTT. Translating gives CASSPASGRAITGTDTQYF.

The V call is TRBV18, the J call TRBJ1-4; no clear D gene. V was trimmed by 2 bases and J by 4 bases, leaving 11 bases between them. Germline CDR1 reads KGHSH; CDR2 reads LQKENI. This CDR3 region has 15 residues. CDR3: CASSPIRTDNEKLFF. The CDR3, as DNA: TGTGCCAGCTCACCAATCCGGACTGATAATGAAAAACTGTTTTTT.

This chain connects TRBV5-1 to TRBJ1-6; TRBD1 aligns across 9 bases. The junction had 19 bases not matched to a gene; V was cut back by 4 bases and J by 8 bases. This CDR3 contains 19 residues. The germline V gene encodes CDR1 SGHRS and CDR2 YFSETQ. The CDR3 spells CASSVRTGGSSKSDSPLHF. Here the CDR3 DNA reads TGCGCCAGCAGCGTACGAACAGGGGGCAGTTCTAAAAGTGATTCACCCCTCCACTTT.

This chain connects TRBV30 to TRBJ1-1; perhaps TRBD1 as D (5 bases). The ends were cut back, 0 bases at V and 3 bases at J, with 8 bases in the middle. The length of the CDR3 is 13 residues. Germline CDR1 reads GTSNPN; CDR2 reads SVGIG (reference sequence). CDR3 nucleotide sequence: TGTGCCTGGAGTGTCGGGGGGGACACTGAAGCTTTCTTT. Translated: CAWSVGGDTEAFF.

The chain uses TRBV15 and TRBJ1-3; 8 positions agree with TRBD1. Germline lookup yields CDR1 LNHNV and CDR2 YYDKDF (reference sequence). V trimming: 1 base; J trimming: 2 bases; junction bases outside the gene matches: 4. The CDR3 spans 16 residues. In nucleotides, the CDR3 is TGTGCCACCAGCAGAGGCCGGACAGGGACTGGAAACACCATATATTTT. Protein product: CATSRGRTGTGNTIYF.

The chain recombines TRBV10-2 with TRBJ1-1; TRBD1 is a possible D gene (6 bases). This CDR3 has 13 amino acids. Trimming removed 8 bases at V and 5 bases at J, with 15 bases between. Per germline, CDR1 WSHSY and CDR2 SAAADI. The CDR3: CASSQGSRTEAFF. Here the CDR3 DNA reads TGCGCCAGCTCACAGGGAAGTCGGACTGAAGCTTTCTTT.

The gene calls are TRBV2 and TRBJ2-2; 7 nucleotides agree with TRBD2. The junction had 13 bases not matched to a gene; V was cut back by 8 bases and J by 1 base. Per the germline V gene, CDR1 is SNHLY and CDR2 is FYNNEI. The CDR3 totals 17 residues. For the CDR3, the DNA is TGTGCCAGCCAGGTTTCGGGGGACTATATGAACACCGGGGAGCTGTTTTTT. Its protein is CASQVSGDYMNTGELFF.

This clone was detected only once. The chain combines TRBV7-6 with TRBJ2-3; D remains ambiguous. The CDR3 has 12 amino acids. The V end was cut by 5 bases, the J end by 7 bases, with 10 bases between. The germline CDR1 and CDR2 sequences are SGHVS and FNYEAQ. CDR3 protein: CASSPHQNTQYF. The CDR3 region has the DNA TGTGCCAGCAGCCCCCACCAGAATACGCAGTATTTT. The full variable domain, in which reference TRBV7-6 and TRBJ2-3 provide the parts outside the CDR3, is GAGVSQSPRYKVTKRGQDVALRCDPISGHVSLYWYRQALGQGPEFLTYFNYEAQQDKSGLPNDRFSAERPEGSISTLTIQRTEQRDSAMYRCASSPHQNTQYFGPGTRLTVL.

V is TRBV6-4 and J is TRBJ2-5; 10 bases match TRBD2. The CDR3 has 15 amino acids. The germline CDR1 and CDR2 sequences are MRHNA and SNTAGT. The V gene end was trimmed by 6 bases and the J gene end by 4 bases; junction bases not matched to a gene: 8. The CDR3 DNA follows: TGTGCCAGCAGACAAAGCGGGAGGGCGGGAGAGACCCAGTACTTC. Translating gives CASRQSGRAGETQYF.

This clone was seen a few times. The rearrangement uses TRBV30 and TRBJ1-2, with D perhaps TRBD1 (5 bases). Germline V lookup: CDR1 GTSNPN, CDR2 SVGIG (reference sequence). The CDR3 has 13 residues. With 6 bases removed from V and 4 bases from J, the gap between germline ends came to 15 bases. CDR3 nucleotides: TGTGCCTGCCCCTTGGACACCGCCTATGGCTACACCTTC. This gives the protein CACPLDTAYGYTF.

CDR3 in amino acids: CASSPRDVNNEQFF. DNA for the CDR3: TGTGCCAGCAGCCCGCGGGACGTAAACAATGAGCAGTTCTTC. This rearrangement joins TRBV3-1 (or the pseudogene TRBV3-2) to TRBJ2-1; D possibly corresponds to TRBD2 (6 bases). V lost 4 bases to trimming and J lost 5 bases, with 12 bases between them. Looked up from germline, CDR1 is LGHDT and CDR2 is YNNKEL (reference sequence). This CDR3 spans 14 amino acids.

The chain recombines TRBV9 with TRBJ1-4; 7 nucleotides align to TRBD1. Per germline, CDR1 SGDLS and CDR2 YYNGEE. This CDR3 region has 17 residues. V lost 4 bases and J lost 0; bases outside the gene matches: 9. The DNA of the CDR3 is TGTGCCAGCAGCCCCAGACAGGGATGGGCAACTAATGAAAAACTGTTTTTT. It encodes CASSPRQGWATNEKLFF.

This chain links TRBV9 with TRBJ1-2; D is uncertain. The CDR3 length is 16 residues. Germline loops: CDR1 SGDLS, CDR2 YYNGEE. Trimming cost V 4 bases and J 1 base, with 17 bases left between them. CDR3 sequence: CASSPGPWAHNYGYTF. CDR3 DNA: TGTGCCAGCAGCCCCGGTCCCTGGGCCCATAACTATGGCTACACCTTC.

The chain carries TRBV12-3 or TRBV12-4 and TRBJ1-2; D is uncertain. Between the trimmed V and J ends, which lost 10 bases and 4 bases, there was a span of 10 bases. The CDR3 length is 11 residues. The CDR3 spells CATSSSYGYTF. The CDR3 coding sequence is TGTGCCACCTCTTCCTCCTATGGCTACACCTTC.

This clone occurred once. The rearrangement links TRBV9 to TRBJ1-1; D remains ambiguous. There are 13 residues in the CDR3. The germline gives CDR1 SGDLS, CDR2 YYNGEE. V was shortened by 3 bases and J by 1 base, with 7 bases between the two germline ends. The CDR3 loop reads CASSDSPNTEAFF. For the CDR3, the DNA is TGTGCCAGCAGCGATAGCCCGAACACTGAAGCTTTCTTT.

V and J are TRBV4-2 and TRBJ1-1; the match to TRBD1 covers 9 bases. The length of the CDR3 is 15 residues. Germline CDR1 is LGHNA and CDR2 is YNFKEQ. J lost 4 bases, V lost 5 bases, and 8 bases had no gene match. The CDR3 sequence: CASSMTGGGGTEAFF. The CDR3 DNA sequence: TGTGCCAGCAGCATGACAGGGGGAGGGGGCACTGAAGCTTTCTTT.

This chain joins TRBV7-9 and TRBJ1-4; 7 bases are a match to TRBD1. CDR3 length equals 16 residues. Germline lookup yields CDR1 SEHNR and CDR2 FQNEAQ (reference sequence). V gave up 5 bases and J gave up 0 bases; unmatched junction bases: 6. The CDR3 spells CASSHYGQATNEKLFF. The CDR3 DNA reads TGTGCCAGCAGCCACTACGGACAGGCAACTAATGAAAAACTGTTTTTT.

This clone was found once. This chain's CDR3 is CASSSLLEGRYGYTF. The CDR3 nucleotides read TGTGCCAGCAGCTCCCTCTTGGAGGGACGCTATGGCTACACCTTC. The chain has TRBV7-7 and TRBJ1-2; the D gene is possibly TRBD1 (5 bases). The V end lost 4 bases, the J end lost 4 bases, and 16 bases lay between the germline ends. The length of the CDR3 is 15 residues. In germline, CDR1 is SSHAT, CDR2 FNYEAQ (reference sequence).

The chain recombines TRBV7-9 with TRBJ2-7; D unclear. CDR1 and CDR2 from the germline V gene are SEHNR and FQNEAQ (reference sequence). The CDR3 runs 14 residues. V was clipped by 5 bases and J by 6 bases, with 17 bases between them. CDR3 sequence (DNA): TGTGCCAGCAGCCACAGATCCTCGTTAGGCGAGCAGTACTTC. This translates into CASSHRSSLGEQYF.

The rearrangement uses TRBV5-1 and TRBJ1-5; a weak D match, TRBD1 (5 bases). Trimming shortened V by 0 bases and J by 4 bases, and 11 bases separated the two germline ends. This CDR3 is 15 amino acids long. Germline V gene sequence: CDR1 SGHRS, CDR2 YFSETQ. The CDR3 spells CASSLGTLGNQPQHF. The CDR3 nucleotides read TGCGCCAGCAGCTTGGGGACATTAGGGAATCAGCCCCAGCATTTT.

V is TRBV28 and J is TRBJ2-1, with TRBD2 as a possible D gene (6 bases). V lost 7 bases and J 1 base, leaving 17 bases between the germline ends. Germline V CDR1 and CDR2: MDHEN, SYDVKM. CDR3 length: 16 residues. CDR3 nucleotide sequence: TGTGCCAGCACCATCCCGGGAGCAGCTTCCTACAATGAGCAGTTCTTC. Translating it yields CASTIPGAASYNEQFF.

DNA for the CDR3: TGTGCCAGCCTTAGCGGGAGTTTATACAATGAGCAGTTCTTC. Encoded protein: CASLSGSLYNEQFF. The chain links TRBV5-6 to TRBJ2-1; 9 nucleotides match TRBD2. The V segment lost 7 bases and the J segment 4 bases; nucleotides outside the gene matches: 6. Looked up from germline, CDR1 is SGHDT and CDR2 is YYEEEE. The CDR3 is 14 residues long.